This TCR beta chain emerged from a study of T-cell memory formation after mild COVID-19. Study summary: In these data, TCR clusters were largely donor specific.

Trimming at V came to 1 base and at J to 0 bases, leaving 2 bases not matched to a gene. Germline V gene data show CDR1 as LGHNA and CDR2 as YNFKEQ. The CDR3 spans 16 residues. General observations from the study: Several responding clones turned up in pre-infection memory, indicating that cross-reactive memory may have taken part.

Notes on this clonotype: Its antigen is not known.

The authors produced TCR alpha and TCR beta cDNA libraries with sample barcodes and UMIs by 5'RACE using constant-segment primers. Using its own MiXCR run on the 5' RACE reads, TCRdb lists one record per CDR3 protein. This table holds approximately 99,000 distinct CDR3 sequences, over 15% found once. The V call is TRBV4-2, the J call TRBJ1-3; the match to TRBD1 covers 8 bases. The TCR originated in a man aged 18-30 years who had mild COVID-19 (a few samples of this study predate the infection). Cell type and time point are not known. The material sequenced was PBMCs or a T cell subset sorted from them (not recorded which). The chain's CDR3 is CASSQGQGSSGNTIYF. The CDR3 coding sequence is TGTGCCAGCAGCCAAGGACAGGGGAGCTCTGGAAACACCATATATTTT.